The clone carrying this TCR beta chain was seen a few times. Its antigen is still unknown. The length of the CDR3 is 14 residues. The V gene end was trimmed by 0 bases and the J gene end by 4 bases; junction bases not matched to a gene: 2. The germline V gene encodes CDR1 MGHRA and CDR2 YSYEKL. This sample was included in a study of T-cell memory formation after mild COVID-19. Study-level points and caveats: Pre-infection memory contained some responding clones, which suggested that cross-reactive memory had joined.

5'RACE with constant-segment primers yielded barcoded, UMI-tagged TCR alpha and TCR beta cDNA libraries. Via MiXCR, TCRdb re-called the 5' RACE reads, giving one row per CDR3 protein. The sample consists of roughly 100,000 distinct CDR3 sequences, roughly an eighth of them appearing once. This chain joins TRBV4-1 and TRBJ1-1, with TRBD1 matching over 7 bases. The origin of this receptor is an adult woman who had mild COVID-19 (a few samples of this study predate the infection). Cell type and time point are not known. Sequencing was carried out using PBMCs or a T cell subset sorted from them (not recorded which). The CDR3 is CASSQEGGRTEAFF. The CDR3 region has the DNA TGCGCCAGCAGCCAAGAAGGGGGCCGCACTGAAGCTTTCTTT.